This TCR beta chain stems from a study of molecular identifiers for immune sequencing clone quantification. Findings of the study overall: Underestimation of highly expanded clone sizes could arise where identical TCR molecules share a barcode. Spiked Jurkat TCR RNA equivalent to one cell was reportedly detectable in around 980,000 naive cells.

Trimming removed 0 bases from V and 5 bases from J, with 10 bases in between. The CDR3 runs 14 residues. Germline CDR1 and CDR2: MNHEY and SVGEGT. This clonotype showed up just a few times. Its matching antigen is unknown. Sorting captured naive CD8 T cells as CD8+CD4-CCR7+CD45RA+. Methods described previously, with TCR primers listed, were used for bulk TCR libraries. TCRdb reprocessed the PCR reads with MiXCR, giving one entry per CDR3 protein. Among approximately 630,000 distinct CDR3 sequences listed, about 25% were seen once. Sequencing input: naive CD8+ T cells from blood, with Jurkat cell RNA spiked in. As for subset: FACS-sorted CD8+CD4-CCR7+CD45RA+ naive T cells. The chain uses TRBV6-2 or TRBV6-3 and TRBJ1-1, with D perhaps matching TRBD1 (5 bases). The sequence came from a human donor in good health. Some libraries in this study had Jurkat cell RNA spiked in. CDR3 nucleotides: TGTGCCAGCAGTTACTCGTCAGGGCGGACTGAAGCTTTCTTT. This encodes CASSYSSGRTEAFF.